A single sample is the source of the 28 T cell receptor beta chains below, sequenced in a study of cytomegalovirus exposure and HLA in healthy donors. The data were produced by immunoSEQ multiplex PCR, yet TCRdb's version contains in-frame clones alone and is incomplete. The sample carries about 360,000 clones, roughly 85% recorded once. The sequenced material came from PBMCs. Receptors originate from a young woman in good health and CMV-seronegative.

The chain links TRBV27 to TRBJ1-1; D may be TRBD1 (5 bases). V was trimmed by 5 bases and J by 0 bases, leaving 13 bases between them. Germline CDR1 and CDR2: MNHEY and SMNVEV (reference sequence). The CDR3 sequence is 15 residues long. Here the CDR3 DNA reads TGTGCCAGCAGTCGCGACAGACGGATGAACACTGAAGCTTTCTTT. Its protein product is CASSRDRRMNTEAFF.

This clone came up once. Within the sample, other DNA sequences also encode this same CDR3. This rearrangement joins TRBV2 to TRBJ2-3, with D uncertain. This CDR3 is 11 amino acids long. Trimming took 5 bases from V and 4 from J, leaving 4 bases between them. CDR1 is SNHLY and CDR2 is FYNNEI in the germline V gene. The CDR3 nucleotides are TGTGCCAGCAGTCTCTCAGATACGCAGTATTTT. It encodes CASSLSDTQYF.

Here the CDR3 DNA reads TGTGCCTGGAGTGGAAGGGCAGGGAGGAAACTGTTTTTT. This translates into CAWSGRAGRKLFF. This chain joins TRBV30 and TRBJ1-4; a weak D match, TRBD1 (5 bases). Trimming stripped 1 base from V and 11 bases from J, with 14 bases between. Germline V CDR1 and CDR2: GTSNPN, SVGIG (reference sequence). There are 13 residues in the CDR3.

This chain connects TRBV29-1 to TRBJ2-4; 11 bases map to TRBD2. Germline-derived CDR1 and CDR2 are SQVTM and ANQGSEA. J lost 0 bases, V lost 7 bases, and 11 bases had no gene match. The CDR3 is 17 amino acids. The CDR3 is CSAAGYSGRGAKNIQYF. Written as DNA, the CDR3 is TGCAGCGCCGCGGGCTATAGCGGGAGGGGAGCCAAAAACATTCAGTACTTC.

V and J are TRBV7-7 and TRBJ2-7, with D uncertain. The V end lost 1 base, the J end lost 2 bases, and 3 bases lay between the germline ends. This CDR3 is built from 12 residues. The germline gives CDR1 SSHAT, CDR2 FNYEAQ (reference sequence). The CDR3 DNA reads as TGTGCCAGCAGCTTAGGAGCCTACGAGCAGTACTTC. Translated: CASSLGAYEQYF.

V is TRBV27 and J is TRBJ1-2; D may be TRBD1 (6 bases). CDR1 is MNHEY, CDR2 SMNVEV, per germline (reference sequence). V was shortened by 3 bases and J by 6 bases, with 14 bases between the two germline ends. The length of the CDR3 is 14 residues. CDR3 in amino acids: CASSFYQGHHGYTF. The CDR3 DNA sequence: TGTGCCAGCAGTTTCTACCAGGGGCACCATGGCTACACCTTC.

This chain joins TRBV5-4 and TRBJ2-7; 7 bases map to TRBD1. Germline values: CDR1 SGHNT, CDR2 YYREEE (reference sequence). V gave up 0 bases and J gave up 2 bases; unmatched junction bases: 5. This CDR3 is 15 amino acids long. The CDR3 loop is CASSLVGTEAYEQYF. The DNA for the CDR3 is TGTGCCAGCAGCTTGGTAGGGACAGAAGCCTACGAGCAGTACTTC.

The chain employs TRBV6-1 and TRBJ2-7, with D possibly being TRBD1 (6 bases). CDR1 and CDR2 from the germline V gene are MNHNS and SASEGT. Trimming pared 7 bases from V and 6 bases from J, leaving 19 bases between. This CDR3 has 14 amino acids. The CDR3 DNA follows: TGTGCCAGCAATCTAAGGCAGGGGTACGGCGAGCAGTACTTC. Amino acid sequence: CASNLRQGYGEQYF.

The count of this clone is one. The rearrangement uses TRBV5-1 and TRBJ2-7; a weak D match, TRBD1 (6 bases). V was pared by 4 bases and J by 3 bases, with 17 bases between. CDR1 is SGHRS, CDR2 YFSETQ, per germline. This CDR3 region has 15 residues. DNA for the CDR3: TGCGCCAGCAGCCTAAACAGGGTACCCGACTACGAGCAGTACTTC. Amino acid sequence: CASSLNRVPDYEQYF.

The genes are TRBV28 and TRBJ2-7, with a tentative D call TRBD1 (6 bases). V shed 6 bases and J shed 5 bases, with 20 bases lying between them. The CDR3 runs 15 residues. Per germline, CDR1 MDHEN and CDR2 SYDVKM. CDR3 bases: TGTGCCAGCAGCTCCCCTAGGGGGACGTCCCACGAGCAGTACTTC. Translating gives CASSSPRGTSHEQYF.

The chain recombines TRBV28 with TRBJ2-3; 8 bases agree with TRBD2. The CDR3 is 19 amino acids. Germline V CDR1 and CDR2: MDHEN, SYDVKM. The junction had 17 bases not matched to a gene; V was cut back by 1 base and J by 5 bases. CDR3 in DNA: TGTGCCAGCAGTTTATTATCTTTCGGGAGGGGGACGGGGAAAGATACGCAGTATTTT. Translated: CASSLLSFGRGTGKDTQYF.

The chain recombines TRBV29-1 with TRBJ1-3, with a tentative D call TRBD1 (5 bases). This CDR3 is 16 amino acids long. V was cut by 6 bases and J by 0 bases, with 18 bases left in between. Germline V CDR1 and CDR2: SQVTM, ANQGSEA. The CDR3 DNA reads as TGCAGCGTGTTGGTGGGGCTTGGCATCTCTGGAAACACCATATATTTT. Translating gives CSVLVGLGISGNTIYF.

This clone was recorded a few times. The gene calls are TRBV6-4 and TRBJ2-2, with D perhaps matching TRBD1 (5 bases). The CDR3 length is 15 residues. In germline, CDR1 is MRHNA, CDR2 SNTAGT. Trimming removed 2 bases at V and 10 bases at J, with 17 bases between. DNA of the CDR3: TGTGCCAGCAGTGACAGGGGTAAAGGTGGTGAGGAGCTGTTTTTT. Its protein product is CASSDRGKGGEELFF.

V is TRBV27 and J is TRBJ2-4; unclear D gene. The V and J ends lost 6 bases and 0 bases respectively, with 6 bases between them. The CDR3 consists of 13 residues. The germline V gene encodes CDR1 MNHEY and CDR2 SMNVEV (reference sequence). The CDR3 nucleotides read TGTGCCAGCAGGAGACTAGCCAAAAACATTCAGTACTTC. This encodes CASRRLAKNIQYF.

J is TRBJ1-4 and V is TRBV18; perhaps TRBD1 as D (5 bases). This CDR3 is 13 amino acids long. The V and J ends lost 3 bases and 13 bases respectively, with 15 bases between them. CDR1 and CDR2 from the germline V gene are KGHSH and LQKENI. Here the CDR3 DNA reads TGTGCCAGCTCACCCGGACGTGCCGGGGGACTGTTTTTT. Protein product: CASSPGRAGGLFF.

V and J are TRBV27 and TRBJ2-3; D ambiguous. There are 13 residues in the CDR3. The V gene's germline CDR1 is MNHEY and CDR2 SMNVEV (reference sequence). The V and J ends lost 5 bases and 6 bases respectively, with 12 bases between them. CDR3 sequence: CASSPTPADTQYF. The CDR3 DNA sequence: TGTGCCAGCAGTCCCACTCCCGCGGATACGCAGTATTTT.

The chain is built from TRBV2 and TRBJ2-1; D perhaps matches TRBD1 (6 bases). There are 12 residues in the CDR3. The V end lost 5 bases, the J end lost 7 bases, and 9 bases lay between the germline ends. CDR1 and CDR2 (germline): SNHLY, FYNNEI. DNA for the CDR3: TGTGCCAGCAGTAGCAGGGGTAATGAGCAGTTCTTC. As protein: CASSSRGNEQFF.

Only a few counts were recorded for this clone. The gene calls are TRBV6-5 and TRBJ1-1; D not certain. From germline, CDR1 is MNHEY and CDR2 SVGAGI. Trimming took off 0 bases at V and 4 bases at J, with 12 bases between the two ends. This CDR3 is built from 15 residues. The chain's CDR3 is CASSYSNSQFTEAFF. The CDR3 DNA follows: TGTGCCAGCAGTTACTCGAACAGTCAATTCACTGAAGCTTTCTTT.

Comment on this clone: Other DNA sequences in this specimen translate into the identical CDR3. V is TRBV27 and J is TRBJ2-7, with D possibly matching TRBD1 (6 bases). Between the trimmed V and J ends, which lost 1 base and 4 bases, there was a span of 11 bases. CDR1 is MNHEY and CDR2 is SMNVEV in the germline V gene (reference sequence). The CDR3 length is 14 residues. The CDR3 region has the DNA TGTGCCAGCAGTTTATTGGGACAAACTTACGAGCAGTACTTC. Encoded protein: CASSLLGQTYEQYF.

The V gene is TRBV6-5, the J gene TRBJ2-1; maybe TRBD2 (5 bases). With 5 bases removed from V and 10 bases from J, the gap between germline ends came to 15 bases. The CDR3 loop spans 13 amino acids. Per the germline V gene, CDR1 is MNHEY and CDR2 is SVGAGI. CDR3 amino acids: CASSKIRSGEQFF. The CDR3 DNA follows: TGTGCCAGCAGTAAGATTCGATCGGGGGAGCAGTTCTTC.

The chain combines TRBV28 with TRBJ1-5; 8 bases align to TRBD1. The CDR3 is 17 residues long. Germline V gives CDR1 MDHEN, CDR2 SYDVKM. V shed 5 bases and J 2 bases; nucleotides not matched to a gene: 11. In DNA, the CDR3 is TGTGCCAGCAGTCAAAGGACAGGGAGTTTGGGCAATCAGCCCCAGCATTTT. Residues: CASSQRTGSLGNQPQHF.

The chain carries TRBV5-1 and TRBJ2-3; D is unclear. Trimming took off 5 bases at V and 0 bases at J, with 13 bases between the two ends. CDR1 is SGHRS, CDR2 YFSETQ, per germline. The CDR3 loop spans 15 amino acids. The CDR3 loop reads CASSRNSWSTDTQYF. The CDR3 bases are TGCGCCAGCAGTCGAAACTCCTGGAGCACAGATACGCAGTATTTT.

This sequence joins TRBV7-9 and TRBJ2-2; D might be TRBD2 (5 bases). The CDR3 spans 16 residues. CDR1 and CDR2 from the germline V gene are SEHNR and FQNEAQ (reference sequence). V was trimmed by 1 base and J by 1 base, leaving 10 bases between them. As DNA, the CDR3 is TGTGCCAGCAGCTTAGTCACGAGCGGGAACACCGGGGAGCTGTTTTTT. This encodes CASSLVTSGNTGELFF.

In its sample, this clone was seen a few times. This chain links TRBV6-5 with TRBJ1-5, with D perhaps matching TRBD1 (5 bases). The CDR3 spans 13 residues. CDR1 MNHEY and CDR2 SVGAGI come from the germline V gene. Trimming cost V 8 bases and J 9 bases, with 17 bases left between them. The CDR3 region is CASSSGRASPQHF. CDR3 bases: TGTGCCAGCTCTTCGGGCAGGGCTTCGCCCCAGCATTTT.

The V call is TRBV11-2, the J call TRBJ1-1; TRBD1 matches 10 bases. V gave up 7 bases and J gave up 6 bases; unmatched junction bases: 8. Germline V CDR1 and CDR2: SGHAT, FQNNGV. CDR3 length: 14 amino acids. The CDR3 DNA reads TGTGCCAGCACCTTCCTCGGGACAGGGGCTGAAGCTTTCTTT. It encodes CASTFLGTGAEAFF.

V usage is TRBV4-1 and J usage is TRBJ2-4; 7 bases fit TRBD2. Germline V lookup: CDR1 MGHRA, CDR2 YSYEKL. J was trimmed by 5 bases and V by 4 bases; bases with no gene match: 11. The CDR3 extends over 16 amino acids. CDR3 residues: CASSPQGGGLENIQYF. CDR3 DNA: TGCGCCAGCAGCCCCCAGGGCGGGGGATTGGAAAACATTCAGTACTTC.

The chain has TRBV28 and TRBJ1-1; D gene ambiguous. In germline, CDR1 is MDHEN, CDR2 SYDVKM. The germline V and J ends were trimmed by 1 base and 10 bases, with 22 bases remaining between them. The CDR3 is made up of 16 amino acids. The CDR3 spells CASSLSPGRGTSGAFF. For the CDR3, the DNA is TGTGCCAGCAGTTTATCCCCTGGTCGGGGAACGTCGGGAGCTTTCTTT. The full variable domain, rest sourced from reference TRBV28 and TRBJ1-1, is DVKVTQSSRYLVKRTGEKVFLECVQDMDHENMFWYRQDPGLGLRLIYFSYDVKMKEKGDIPEGYSVSREKKERFSLILESASTNQTSMYLCASSLSPGRGTSGAFFGQGTRLTVV.

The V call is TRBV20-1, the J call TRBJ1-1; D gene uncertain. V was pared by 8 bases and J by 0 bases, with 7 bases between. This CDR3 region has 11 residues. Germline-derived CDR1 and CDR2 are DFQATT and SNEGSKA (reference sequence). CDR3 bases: TGCAGTCTATTTATGAACACTGAAGCTTTCTTT. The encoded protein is CSLFMNTEAFF.